A single sample gave rise to the 9 T cell receptor beta chains below, sequenced in a study of blood T cell repertoires in COVID-19. The repertoire was sequenced with immunoSEQ multiplex PCR; TCRdb's copy has only in-frame clones and lacks some. The sample lists roughly 180,000 clones, about 86% seen once, with less than 4.5% in the top ten. Sequenced: PBMCs or T cells enriched from blood (not recorded which). These receptors were taken from a woman aged 50 to 65 in a cohort exposed to, infected with or recovered from COVID-19 (not recorded which).

The chain couples TRBV18 to TRBJ1-1; TRBD1 matches at 9 bases. The CDR3 has 16 residues. Germline loops: CDR1 KGHSH, CDR2 LQKENI. J lost 0 bases, V lost 6 bases, and 8 bases had no gene match. The CDR3 DNA sequence: TGTGCCAGCTCGCCCGACAGGGGGGTCGTGAACACTGAAGCTTTCTTT. Protein product: CASSPDRGVVNTEAFF.

V usage is TRBV5-1 and J usage is TRBJ1-4; 10 bases map to TRBD1. Germline CDR1 reads SGHRS; CDR2 reads YFSETQ. Unmatched junction bases numbered 1, after V lost 0 bases and J lost 5 bases. The CDR3 runs 15 residues. This CDR3 is CASSLAGQGNEKLFF. The DNA of the CDR3 is TGCGCCAGCAGCTTGGCGGGACAGGGGAATGAAAAACTGTTTTTT.

The V and J genes are TRBV3-1 (or the pseudogene TRBV3-2) and TRBJ2-7; 13 bases map to TRBD2. The V and J ends lost 2 bases and 4 bases, in that order; junction bases with no gene match: 8. Germline assignment: CDR1 LGHDT and CDR2 YNNKEL (reference sequence). The CDR3 sequence is 17 residues long. CDR3 protein: CASSQLGGTSGEYEQYF. Written as DNA, the CDR3 is TGTGCCAGCAGCCAATTAGGGGGGACTAGCGGGGAATACGAGCAGTACTTC.

The gene calls are TRBV13 and TRBJ1-2, with D perhaps TRBD1 (6 bases). V lost 5 bases, J lost 3 bases, and 22 bases lay in between. Germline CDR1 is PRHDT and CDR2 is FYEKMQ (reference sequence). This CDR3 contains 17 residues. CDR3 nucleotide sequence: TGTGCCAGCAGCATACGGTCGGGGGCGGGAGGAGACTATGGCTACACCTTC. Amino acids: CASSIRSGAGGDYGYTF. Complete variable domain (other parts from reference TRBV13 and TRBJ1-2): AAGVIQSPRHLIKEKRETATLKCYPIPRHDTVYWYQQGPGQDPQFLISFYEKMQSDKGSIPDRFSAQQFSDYHSELNMSSLELGDSALYFCASSIRSGAGGDYGYTFGSGTRLTVV.

This clone was seen only once. V gene TRBV18 combines with J gene TRBJ1-2, with 9 positions matching TRBD1. J lost 1 base, V lost 2 bases, and 2 bases had no gene match. The CDR3 has 15 amino acids. The V gene's germline CDR1 is KGHSH and CDR2 LQKENI. The CDR3 spells CASSPGDRDNYGYTF. CDR3 nucleotide sequence: TGTGCCAGCTCACCAGGGGACAGGGATAACTATGGCTACACCTTC.

This clone showed up just a few times. The CDR3 region has the DNA TGTGCCAGCAGCTTGGTACAGGGTAATCAAGCTTTCTTT. It translates to CASSLVQGNQAFF. V usage is TRBV5-6 and J usage is TRBJ1-1; the D gene is possibly TRBD1 (6 bases). Germline V gene data show CDR1 as SGHDT and CDR2 as YYEEEE. The CDR3 is made up of 13 amino acids. V was clipped by 0 bases and J by 9 bases, with 12 bases between them.

The chain is built from TRBV20-1 and TRBJ1-2; no clear D. Trimming removed 5 bases from V and 8 bases from J, with 12 bases in between. The CDR3 consists of 11 residues. In germline, CDR1 is DFQATT, CDR2 SNEGSKA (reference sequence). The CDR3 protein is CSARLENGYTF. The CDR3 bases are TGCAGTGCTCGATTAGAAAACGGCTACACCTTC.

The genes are TRBV5-1 and TRBJ2-3; 14 bases line up with TRBD2. The CDR3 is 16 amino acids. V lost 4 bases, J lost 6 bases, and 7 bases stayed unmatched. Germline CDR1 and CDR2: SGHRS and YFSETQ. CDR3: CASSPGLAGGFDTQYF. The CDR3 DNA sequence: TGCGCCAGCAGCCCAGGACTAGCGGGAGGTTTTGATACGCAGTATTTT.

The V gene is TRBV27, the J gene TRBJ2-1; possibly TRBD2 for D (6 bases). Trimming pared 6 bases from V and 8 bases from J, leaving 17 bases between. The CDR3 has 14 residues. CDR1 and CDR2 from the germline V gene are MNHEY and SMNVEV (reference sequence). The CDR3 is CASSFLDGSDEQFF. CDR3 nucleotide sequence: TGTGCCAGCAGCTTCCTGGACGGGAGCGATGAGCAGTTCTTC.